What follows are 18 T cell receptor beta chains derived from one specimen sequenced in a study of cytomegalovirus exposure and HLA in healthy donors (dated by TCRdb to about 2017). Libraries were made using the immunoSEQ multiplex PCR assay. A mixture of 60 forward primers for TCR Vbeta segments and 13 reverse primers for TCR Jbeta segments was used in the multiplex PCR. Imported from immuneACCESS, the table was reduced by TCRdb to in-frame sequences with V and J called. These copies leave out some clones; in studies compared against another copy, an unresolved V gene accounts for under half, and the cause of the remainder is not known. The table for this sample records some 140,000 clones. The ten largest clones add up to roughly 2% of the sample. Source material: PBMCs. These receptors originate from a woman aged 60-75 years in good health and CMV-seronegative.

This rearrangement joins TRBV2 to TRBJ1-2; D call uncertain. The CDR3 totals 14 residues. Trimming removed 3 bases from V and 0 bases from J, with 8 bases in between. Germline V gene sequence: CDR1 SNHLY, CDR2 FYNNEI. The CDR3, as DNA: TGTGCCAGCAGTGACAGGCAAGCTAACTATGGCTACACCTTC. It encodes CASSDRQANYGYTF.

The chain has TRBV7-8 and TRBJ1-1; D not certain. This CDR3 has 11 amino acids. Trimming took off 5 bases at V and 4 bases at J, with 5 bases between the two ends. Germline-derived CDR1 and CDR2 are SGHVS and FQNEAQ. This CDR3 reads CASSTRTEAFF. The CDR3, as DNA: TGTGCCAGCAGCACACGCACTGAAGCTTTCTTT.

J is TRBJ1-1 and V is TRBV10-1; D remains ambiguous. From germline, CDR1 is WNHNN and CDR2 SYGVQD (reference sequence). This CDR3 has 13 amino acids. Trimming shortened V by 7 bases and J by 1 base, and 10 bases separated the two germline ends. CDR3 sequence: CASTRGRNTEAFF. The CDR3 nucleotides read TGCGCCAGCACCAGAGGAAGGAACACTGAAGCTTTCTTT.

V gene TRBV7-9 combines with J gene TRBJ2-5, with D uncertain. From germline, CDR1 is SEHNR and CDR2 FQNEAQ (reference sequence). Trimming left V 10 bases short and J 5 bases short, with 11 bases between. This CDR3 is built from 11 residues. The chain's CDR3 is CAIEALETQYF. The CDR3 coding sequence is TGTGCCATCGAGGCATTGGAGACCCAGTACTTC. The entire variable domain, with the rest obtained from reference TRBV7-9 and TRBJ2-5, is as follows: DTGVSQNPRHKITKRGQNVTFRCDPISEHNRLYWYRQTLGQGPEFLTYFQNEAQLEKSRLLSDRFSAERPKGSFSTLEIQRTEQGDSAMYLCAIEALETQYFGPGTRLLVL.

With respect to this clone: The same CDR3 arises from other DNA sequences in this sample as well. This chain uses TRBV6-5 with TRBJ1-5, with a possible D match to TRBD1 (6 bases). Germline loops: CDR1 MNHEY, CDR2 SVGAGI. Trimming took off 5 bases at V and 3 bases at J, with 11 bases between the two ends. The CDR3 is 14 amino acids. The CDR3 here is CASSQQGSNQPQHF. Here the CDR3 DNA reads TGTGCCAGCAGTCAACAGGGCTCCAATCAGCCCCAGCATTTT.

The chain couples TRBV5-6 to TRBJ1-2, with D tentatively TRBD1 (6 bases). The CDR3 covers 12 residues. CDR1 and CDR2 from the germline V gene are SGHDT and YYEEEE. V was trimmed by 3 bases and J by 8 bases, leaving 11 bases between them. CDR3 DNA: TGTGCCAGCAGCTCTCGGACAGAAGGCTACACCTTC. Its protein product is CASSSRTEGYTF. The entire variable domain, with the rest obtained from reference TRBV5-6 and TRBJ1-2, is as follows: DAGVTQSPTHLIKTRGQQVTLRCSPKSGHDTVSWYQQALGQGPQFIFQYYEEEERQRGNFPDRFSGHQFPNYSSELNVNALLLGDSALYLCASSSRTEGYTFGSGTRLTVV.

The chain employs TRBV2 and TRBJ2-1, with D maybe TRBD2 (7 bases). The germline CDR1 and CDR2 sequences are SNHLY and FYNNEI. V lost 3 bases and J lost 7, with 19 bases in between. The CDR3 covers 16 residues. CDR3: CASSENTGGTVNEQFF. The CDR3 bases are TGTGCCAGCAGTGAGAATACGGGGGGCACAGTGAATGAGCAGTTCTTC.

The CDR3 spells CASSSLRYEQYF. The DNA for the CDR3 is TGTGCCAGCAGTTCCCTCCGCTACGAGCAGTACTTC. The chain joins TRBV28 to TRBJ2-7; unclear D gene. The germline V and J ends were trimmed by 4 bases and 3 bases, with 7 bases remaining between them. The germline V gene has CDR1 MDHEN and CDR2 SYDVKM. The CDR3 contains 12 residues. Combining the CDR3 with reference TRBV28 and TRBJ2-7 gives the whole variable domain DVKVTQSSRYLVKRTGEKVFLECVQDMDHENMFWYRQDPGLGLRLIYFSYDVKMKEKGDIPEGYSVSREKKERFSLILESASTNQTSMYLCASSSLRYEQYFGPGTRLTVT.

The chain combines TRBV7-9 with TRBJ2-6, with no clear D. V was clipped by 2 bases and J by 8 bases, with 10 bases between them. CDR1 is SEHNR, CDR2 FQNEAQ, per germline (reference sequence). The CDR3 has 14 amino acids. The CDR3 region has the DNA TGTGCCAGCAGCTTATTTCCAGACACCAACGTCCTGACTTTC. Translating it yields CASSLFPDTNVLTF.

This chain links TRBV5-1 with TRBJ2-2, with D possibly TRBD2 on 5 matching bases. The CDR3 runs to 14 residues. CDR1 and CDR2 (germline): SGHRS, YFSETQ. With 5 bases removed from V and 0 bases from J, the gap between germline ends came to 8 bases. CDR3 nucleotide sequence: TGCGCCAGCAGAGCGGACGCGAACACCGGGGAGCTGTTTTTT. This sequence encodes CASRADANTGELFF.

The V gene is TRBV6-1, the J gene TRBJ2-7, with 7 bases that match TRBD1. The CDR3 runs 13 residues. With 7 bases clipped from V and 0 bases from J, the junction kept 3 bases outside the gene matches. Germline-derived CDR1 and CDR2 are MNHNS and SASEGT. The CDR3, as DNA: TGTGCCAGCATGCCAGGGGGCTCCTACGAGCAGTACTTC. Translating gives CASMPGGSYEQYF.

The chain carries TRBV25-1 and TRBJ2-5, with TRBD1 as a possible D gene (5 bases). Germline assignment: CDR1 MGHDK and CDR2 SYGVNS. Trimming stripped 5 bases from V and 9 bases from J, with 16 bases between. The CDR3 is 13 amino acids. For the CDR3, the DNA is TGTGCCAGCAGTTCAACAGGAAGACGGGCCCAGTACTTC. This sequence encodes CASSSTGRRAQYF.

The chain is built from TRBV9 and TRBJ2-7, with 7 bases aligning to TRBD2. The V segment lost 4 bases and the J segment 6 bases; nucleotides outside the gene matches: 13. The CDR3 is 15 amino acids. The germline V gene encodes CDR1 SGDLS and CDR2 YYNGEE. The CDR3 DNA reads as TGTGCCAGCAGCCCTGTGGAAGGGAGGGTCCCCGAGCAGTACTTC. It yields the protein CASSPVEGRVPEQYF.

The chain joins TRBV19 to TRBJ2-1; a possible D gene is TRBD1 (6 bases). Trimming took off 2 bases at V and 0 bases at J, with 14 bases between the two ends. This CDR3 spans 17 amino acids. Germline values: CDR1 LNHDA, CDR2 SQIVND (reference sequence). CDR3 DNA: TGTGCCAGTAGTATAAAGGACAGTCACCTCTCCTACAATGAGCAGTTCTTC. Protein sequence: CASSIKDSHLSYNEQFF. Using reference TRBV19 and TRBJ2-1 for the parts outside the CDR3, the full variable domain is DGGITQSPKYLFRKEGQNVTLSCEQNLNHDAMYWYRQDPGQGLRLIYYSQIVNDFQKGDIAEGYSVSREKKESFPLTVTSAQKNPTAFYLCASSIKDSHLSYNEQFFGPGTRLTVL.

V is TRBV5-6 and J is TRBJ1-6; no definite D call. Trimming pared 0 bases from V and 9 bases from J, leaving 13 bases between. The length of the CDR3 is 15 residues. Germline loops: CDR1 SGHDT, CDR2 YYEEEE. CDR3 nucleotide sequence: TGTGCCAGCAGCTTGGTGCAAAGAGGAGGTTCACCCCTCCACTTT. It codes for CASSLVQRGGSPLHF.

The CDR3 here is CASRNGGITEAFF. The CDR3 DNA reads as TGTGCCAGTAGAAACGGGGGGATCACTGAAGCTTTCTTT. This chain links TRBV19 with TRBJ1-1; D perhaps matches TRBD1 (5 bases). Trimming stripped 6 bases from V and 4 bases from J, with 12 bases between. This CDR3 comprises 13 residues. The germline V gene has CDR1 LNHDA and CDR2 SQIVND (reference sequence).

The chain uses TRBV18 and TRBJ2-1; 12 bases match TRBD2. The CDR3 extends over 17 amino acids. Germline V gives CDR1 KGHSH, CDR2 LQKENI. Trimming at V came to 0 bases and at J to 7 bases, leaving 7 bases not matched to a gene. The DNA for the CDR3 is TGTGCCAGCTCACCACCAAGCCTAGCGGGAGGGCAAAATGAGCAGTTCTTC. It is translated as CASSPPSLAGGQNEQFF.

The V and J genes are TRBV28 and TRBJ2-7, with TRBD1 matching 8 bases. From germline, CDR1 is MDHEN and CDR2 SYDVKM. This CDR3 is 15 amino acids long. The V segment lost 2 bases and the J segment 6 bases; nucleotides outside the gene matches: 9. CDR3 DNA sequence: TGTGCCAGCAGTTTAGGCCGCAGGGGGCGCCGCGAGCAGTACTTC. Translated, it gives CASSLGRRGRREQYF.